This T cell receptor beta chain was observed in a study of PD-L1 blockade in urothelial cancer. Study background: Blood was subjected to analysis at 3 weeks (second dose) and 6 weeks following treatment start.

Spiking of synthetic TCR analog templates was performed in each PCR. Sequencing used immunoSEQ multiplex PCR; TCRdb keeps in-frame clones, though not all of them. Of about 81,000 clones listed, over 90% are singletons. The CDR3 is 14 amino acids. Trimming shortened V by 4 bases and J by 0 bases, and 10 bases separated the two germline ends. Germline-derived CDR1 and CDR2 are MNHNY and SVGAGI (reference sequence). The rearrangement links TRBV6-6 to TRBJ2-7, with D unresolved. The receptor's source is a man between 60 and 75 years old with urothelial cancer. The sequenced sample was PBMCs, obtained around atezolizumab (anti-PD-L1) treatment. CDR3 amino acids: CASSSPRLSYEQYF. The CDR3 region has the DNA TGTGCCAGCAGTTCCCCTAGACTCTCCTACGAGCAGTACTTC.